This TCR beta chain was documented in a study of T cell repertoires in ileal Crohn's disease. The data were produced by immunoSEQ multiplex PCR, yet TCRdb's version contains in-frame clones alone and is incomplete. The data show approximately 6,700 clones, about 91% seen once. Trimming took 5 bases from V and 3 from J, leaving 10 bases between them. The CDR3 has 14 residues. Germline V gene sequence: CDR1 SGHVS, CDR2 FQNEAQ. V is TRBV7-8 and J is TRBJ2-2; D unclear. Sequencing was performed on ileal tissue. The origin of this receptor is an adult with Crohn's disease. The CDR3: CASSPTFHTGELFF. DNA for the CDR3: TGTGCCAGCAGCCCCACTTTTCACACCGGGGAGCTGTTTTTT.